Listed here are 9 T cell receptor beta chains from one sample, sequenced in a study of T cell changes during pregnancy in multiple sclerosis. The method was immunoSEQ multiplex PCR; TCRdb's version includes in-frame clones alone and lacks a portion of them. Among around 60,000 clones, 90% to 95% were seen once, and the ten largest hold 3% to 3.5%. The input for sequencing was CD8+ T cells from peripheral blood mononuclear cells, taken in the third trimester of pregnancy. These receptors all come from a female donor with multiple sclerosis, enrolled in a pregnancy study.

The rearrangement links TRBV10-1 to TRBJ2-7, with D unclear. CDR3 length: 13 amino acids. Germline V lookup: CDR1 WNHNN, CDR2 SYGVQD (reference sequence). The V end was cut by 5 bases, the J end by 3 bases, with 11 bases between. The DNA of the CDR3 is TGCGCCAGCAGTTTCAACTCGGGCTACGAGCAGTACTTC. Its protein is CASSFNSGYEQYF.

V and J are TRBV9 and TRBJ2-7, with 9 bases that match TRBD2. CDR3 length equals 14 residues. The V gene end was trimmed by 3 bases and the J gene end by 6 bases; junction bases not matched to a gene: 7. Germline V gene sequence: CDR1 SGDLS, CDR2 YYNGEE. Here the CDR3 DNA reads TGTGCCAGCAGCGCGCGGGAGGGGGAGGCCGAGCAGTACTTC. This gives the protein CASSAREGEAEQYF.

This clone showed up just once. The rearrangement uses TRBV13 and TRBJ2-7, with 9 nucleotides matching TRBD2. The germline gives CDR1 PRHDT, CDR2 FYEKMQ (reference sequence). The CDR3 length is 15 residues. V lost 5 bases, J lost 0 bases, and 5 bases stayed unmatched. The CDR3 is CASSVRLAASYEQYF. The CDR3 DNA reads TGTGCCAGCAGCGTCAGACTAGCGGCCTCCTACGAGCAGTACTTC.

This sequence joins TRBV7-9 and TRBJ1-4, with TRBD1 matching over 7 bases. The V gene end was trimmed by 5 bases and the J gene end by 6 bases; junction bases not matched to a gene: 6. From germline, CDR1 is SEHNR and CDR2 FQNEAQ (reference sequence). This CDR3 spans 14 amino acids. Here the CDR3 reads CASSPQGRDEKLFF. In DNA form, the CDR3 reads TGTGCCAGCAGCCCACAGGGGCGGGATGAAAAACTGTTTTTT.

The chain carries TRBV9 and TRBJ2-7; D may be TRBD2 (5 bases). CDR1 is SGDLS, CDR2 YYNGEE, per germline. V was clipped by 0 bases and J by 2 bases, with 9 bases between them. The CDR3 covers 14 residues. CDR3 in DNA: TGTGCCAGCAGCGTAGGAGACGGGACCTACGAGCAGTACTTC. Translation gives CASSVGDGTYEQYF.

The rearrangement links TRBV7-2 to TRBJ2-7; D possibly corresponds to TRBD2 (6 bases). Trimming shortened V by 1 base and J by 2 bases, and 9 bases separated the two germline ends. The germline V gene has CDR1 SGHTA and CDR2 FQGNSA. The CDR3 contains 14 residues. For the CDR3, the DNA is TGTGCCAGCAGCTTAGGGACGGGGGCCTACGAGCAGTACTTC. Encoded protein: CASSLGTGAYEQYF.

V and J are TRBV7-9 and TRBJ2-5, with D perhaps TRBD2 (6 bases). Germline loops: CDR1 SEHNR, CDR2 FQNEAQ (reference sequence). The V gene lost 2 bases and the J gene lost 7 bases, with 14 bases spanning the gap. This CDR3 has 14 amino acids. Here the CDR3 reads CASSLSSGRLTQYF. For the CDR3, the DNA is TGTGCCAGCAGCTTATCGTCCGGGAGATTGACCCAGTACTTC.

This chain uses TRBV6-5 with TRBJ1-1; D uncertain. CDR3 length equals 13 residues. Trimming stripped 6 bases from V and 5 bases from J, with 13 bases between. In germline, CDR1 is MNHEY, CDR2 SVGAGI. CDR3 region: CASRQNGWTEAFF. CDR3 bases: TGTGCCAGCAGACAGAATGGGTGGACTGAAGCTTTCTTT.

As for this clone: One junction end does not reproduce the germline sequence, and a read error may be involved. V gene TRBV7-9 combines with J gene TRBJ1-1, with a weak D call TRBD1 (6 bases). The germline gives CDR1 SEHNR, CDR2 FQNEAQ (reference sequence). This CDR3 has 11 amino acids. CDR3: CASSSQWGRHF. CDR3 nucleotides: TGTGCCAGCAGCTCTCAGTGGGGGCGGCACTTT.